Sequencing of this TCR beta chain was carried out in a study of identical twins. Study observations and caveats: Out-of-frame sharing of TCR alpha in monozygotic twins was underestimated by models. There is a chance that invariant MAIT and iNKT cells partially muddied zero-insertion analyses. Carriage of fewer insertions was seen in abundant cord blood beta clonotypes, whereas memory repertoires showed none.

To note about this clonotype: Its target is unknown.

A universal primer binding site was introduced by template switching. The final cDNA contained unique molecular identifiers. MiXCR, applied by TCRdb to the 5' RACE reads, yields one record per CDR3 protein. The sample comprises 570,000 or so distinct CDR3 sequences, 9% to 10% of which are singletons, and 2.5% to 3.5% rests with the top ten. The germline CDR1 and CDR2 sequences are SGHRS and YFSETQ. The CDR3 has 17 residues. V lost 3 bases, J lost 7 bases, and 11 bases stayed unmatched. In addition, the sample was reused for a study of yellow fever vaccine responses in identical twins.

The chain uses TRBV5-1 and TRBJ1-6, with 9 bases matching TRBD1. The TCR originated in a woman under 30 in good health. The sequencing input was PBMCs. The CDR3 protein is CASSYRRDRASNSPLHF. DNA for the CDR3: TGCGCCAGCAGCTATCGGAGGGACAGGGCATCGAATTCACCCCTCCACTTT.